Below, 2 T cell receptor beta chains from the same sample are listed, as sequenced in a study of blood T cell repertoires in COVID-19. Sequencing was performed with immunoSEQ multiplex PCR; in TCRdb, only in-frame clones are kept and a portion is missing. The sample has some 95,000 clones, about 85% seen once. Specimen: peripheral blood. These receptors were collected from a man between 65 and 79 years old with acute or convalescent COVID-19.

This clone was seen once. The gene calls are TRBV25-1 and TRBJ1-6; 7 nucleotides align to TRBD1. The CDR3 extends over 15 amino acids. In germline, CDR1 is MGHDK, CDR2 SYGVNS. With 4 bases clipped from V and 8 bases from J, the junction kept 8 bases outside the gene matches. The CDR3 DNA sequence: TGTGCCAGCAGTGGGATCAGGGGGGACTATTCACCCCTCCACTTT. This gives the protein CASSGIRGDYSPLHF.

The chain recombines TRBV6-5 with TRBJ2-3, with 9 bases fitting TRBD1. The CDR3 consists of 15 residues. V lost 7 bases and J lost 8; bases outside the gene matches: 13. Germline lookup yields CDR1 MNHEY and CDR2 SVGAGI. CDR3: CASTWTGVGAGTQYF. The CDR3 region has the DNA TGTGCCAGCACCTGGACAGGGGTGGGGGCCGGTACGCAGTATTTT.